The 26 T cell receptor beta chains below were found in one sample sequenced in a study of cytomegalovirus exposure and HLA in healthy donors. Amplification used 60 Vbeta primers and 13 Jbeta primers. The repertoire was sequenced with immunoSEQ multiplex PCR; TCRdb's copy has only in-frame clones and lacks some. The repertoire consists of about 130,000 clones, with roughly 80% occurring once and the leading ten covering around 3.1%. The specimen was PBMCs. The receptors here all came from a man aged 40-50 years in good health and CMV-seronegative.

This clone was detected once. The chain employs TRBV5-4 and TRBJ2-3; TRBD2 matches at 9 bases. From germline, CDR1 is SGHNT and CDR2 YYREEE (reference sequence). V was clipped by 4 bases and J by 2 bases; unmatched bases: 2. There are 14 residues in the CDR3. CDR3 DNA sequence: TGTGCCAGCAGCCCGGGACTAGCCACAGATACGCAGTATTTT. Protein: CASSPGLATDTQYF.

The rearrangement links TRBV9 to TRBJ2-5; TRBD1 matches 7 bases. The CDR3 loop spans 15 amino acids. V lost 4 bases and J lost 3; bases outside the gene matches: 9. Germline loops: CDR1 SGDLS, CDR2 YYNGEE. This CDR3 is CASSNTGTAKETQYF. CDR3 sequence (DNA): TGTGCCAGCAGCAATACCGGGACAGCGAAAGAGACCCAGTACTTC.

The chain couples TRBV7-8 to TRBJ2-4; 12 positions match TRBD2. Germline CDR1 SGHVS, CDR2 FQNEAQ. Unmatched junction bases numbered 2, after V lost 5 bases and J lost 3 bases. The CDR3 loop spans 15 amino acids. The CDR3 DNA reads TGTGCCAGCAGCAGACTAGCGGGAGACAAAAACATTCAGTACTTC. Encoded protein: CASSRLAGDKNIQYF.

The chain joins TRBV19 to TRBJ2-4; TRBD2 agrees at 7 bases. The CDR3 covers 19 residues. CDR1 is LNHDA, CDR2 SQIVND, per germline (reference sequence). J was trimmed by 0 bases and V by 3 bases; bases with no gene match: 14. The DNA of the CDR3 is TGTGCCAGTAGTATGGTGGCGGTCCTAGCGGAGATAGCCAAAAACATTCAGTACTTC. It specifies CASSMVAVLAEIAKNIQYF.

The genes are TRBV19 and TRBJ1-1; tentatively, D is TRBD1 (6 bases). Per the germline V gene, CDR1 is LNHDA and CDR2 is SQIVND (reference sequence). The CDR3 loop spans 13 amino acids. Trimming cost V 6 bases and J 2 bases, with 10 bases left between them. For the CDR3, the DNA is TGTGCCAGTAGCCAGGGGCCCAACACTGAAGCTTTCTTT. Amino acids: CASSQGPNTEAFF. Based on the CDR3 plus reference TRBV19 and TRBJ1-1, the full variable domain is DGGITQSPKYLFRKEGQNVTLSCEQNLNHDAMYWYRQDPGQGLRLIYYSQIVNDFQKGDIAEGYSVSREKKESFPLTVTSAQKNPTAFYLCASSQGPNTEAFFGQGTRLTVV.

The V call is TRBV5-1, the J call TRBJ1-1; a possible D gene is TRBD1 (5 bases). Germline-derived CDR1 and CDR2 are SGHRS and YFSETQ. Trimming took off 0 bases at V and 0 bases at J, with 12 bases between the two ends. This CDR3 comprises 16 residues. DNA for the CDR3: TGCGCCAGCAGCTTGGGGGGGGTAGGGATGAACACTGAAGCTTTCTTT. It yields the protein CASSLGGVGMNTEAFF.

The rearrangement links TRBV7-6 to TRBJ2-7; D not certain. The CDR3 totals 14 residues. Germline V gene sequence: CDR1 SGHVS, CDR2 FNYEAQ. V was trimmed by 5 bases and J by 3 bases, leaving 14 bases between them. The CDR3 region is CASSPAGRFYEQYF. The CDR3 DNA reads TGTGCCAGCAGCCCAGCCGGCAGGTTCTACGAGCAGTACTTC.

This chain uses TRBV14 with TRBJ2-5; tentatively, D is TRBD2 (7 bases). Trimming cost V 5 bases and J 4 bases, with 14 bases left between them. The germline CDR1 and CDR2 sequences are SGHDN and FVKESK. The CDR3 contains 14 residues. CDR3 nucleotides: TGTGCCAGCAGCGAACTAGGGGGGGTAGAGACCCAGTACTTC. Its translation is CASSELGGVETQYF.

The chain employs TRBV7-9 and TRBJ2-5; 7 bases fit TRBD2. Germline CDR1 and CDR2: SEHNR and FQNEAQ (reference sequence). V lost 7 bases and J lost 2; bases outside the gene matches: 7. The CDR3 contains 14 residues. The CDR3 spells CASTQTGGQETQYF. For the CDR3, the DNA is TGTGCCAGCACCCAGACGGGGGGACAAGAGACCCAGTACTTC.

This clone has only a few counts. The sample contains more than one DNA sequence encoding this CDR3. The V call is TRBV19, the J call TRBJ1-1; 8 bases line up with TRBD1. Germline V gene lookup returns CDR1 LNHDA and CDR2 SQIVND (reference sequence). The CDR3 contains 14 residues. The V and J ends lost 4 bases and 5 bases, in that order; junction bases with no gene match: 6. The CDR3 DNA sequence: TGTGCCAGTAGTACCCAGGGGGCTGGAACTGAAGCTTTCTTT. It translates to CASSTQGAGTEAFF. Full variable domain (outside the CDR3, taken from reference TRBV19 and TRBJ1-1): DGGITQSPKYLFRKEGQNVTLSCEQNLNHDAMYWYRQDPGQGLRLIYYSQIVNDFQKGDIAEGYSVSREKKESFPLTVTSAQKNPTAFYLCASSTQGAGTEAFFGQGTRLTVV.

The chain has TRBV7-9 and TRBJ2-5, with TRBD2 matching over 8 bases. Germline V CDR1 and CDR2: SEHNR, FQNEAQ (reference sequence). Trimming removed 2 bases from V and 5 bases from J; junction bases left unmatched: 13. The length of the CDR3 is 17 residues. CDR3 nucleotides: TGTGCCAGCAGCTTAATGGGGACTAGGAATCTCTTGGAGACCCAGTACTTC. It codes for CASSLMGTRNLLETQYF.

This chain joins TRBV5-6 and TRBJ2-7; D may be TRBD2 (6 bases). Germline-derived CDR1 and CDR2 are SGHDT and YYEEEE. The CDR3 is 15 residues long. V lost 2 bases, J lost 0 bases, and 12 bases lay in between. DNA for the CDR3: TGTGCCAGCAGCTTACTAGCCGGGGGCTCCTACGAGCAGTACTTC. Encoded protein: CASSLLAGGSYEQYF. Combining the CDR3 with reference TRBV5-6 and TRBJ2-7 gives the whole variable domain DAGVTQSPTHLIKTRGQQVTLRCSPKSGHDTVSWYQQALGQGPQFIFQYYEEEERQRGNFPDRFSGHQFPNYSSELNVNALLLGDSALYLCASSLLAGGSYEQYFGPGTRLTVT.

The J gene is TRBJ2-7, the V gene TRBV29-1; 11 bases map to TRBD2. CDR3 length: 13 amino acids. Trimming removed 4 bases from V and 3 bases from J; junction bases left unmatched: 2. Germline CDR1 reads SQVTM; CDR2 reads ANQGSEA. The CDR3 is CSVGGLADYEQYF. The CDR3 DNA follows: TGCAGCGTTGGGGGACTAGCGGACTACGAGCAGTACTTC.

The genes are TRBV7-9 and TRBJ1-4; perhaps TRBD1 as D (5 bases). Germline-derived CDR1 and CDR2 are SEHNR and FQNEAQ (reference sequence). Trimming stripped 5 bases from V and 0 bases from J, with 13 bases between. The CDR3 spans 16 residues. The CDR3 sequence: CASSEQGGATNEKLFF. The CDR3 DNA sequence: TGTGCCAGCAGCGAGCAGGGAGGGGCAACTAATGAAAAACTGTTTTTT. The full variable domain, in which reference TRBV7-9 and TRBJ1-4 provide the parts outside the CDR3, is DTGVSQNPRHKITKRGQNVTFRCDPISEHNRLYWYRQTLGQGPEFLTYFQNEAQLEKSRLLSDRFSAERPKGSFSTLEIQRTEQGDSAMYLCASSEQGGATNEKLFFGSGTQLSVL.

The chain recombines TRBV7-9 with TRBJ1-5; TRBD1 matches 7 bases. The CDR3 totals 13 residues. The ends lost 5 bases at V and 12 bases at J; junction bases unmatched: 10. Germline CDR1 is SEHNR and CDR2 is FQNEAQ (reference sequence). In DNA form, the CDR3 reads TGTGCCAGCAGCGCCCCGGGACAGCCTTTCCAGCATTTT. Residues: CASSAPGQPFQHF.

This rearrangement joins TRBV19 to TRBJ1-5, with D uncertain. Germline V gene data show CDR1 as LNHDA and CDR2 as SQIVND (reference sequence). This CDR3 contains 15 residues. V lost 3 bases to trimming and J lost 0 bases, with 9 bases between them. The CDR3 nucleotides are TGTGCCAGTAGTATGAAACGGGGTAGCAATCAGCCCCAGCATTTT. It specifies CASSMKRGSNQPQHF.

This clone came up a few times. CDR3 sequence reads: CASSPAGQGMTEAFF. The CDR3 bases are TGTGCCAGCTCACCGGCGGGACAGGGAATGACTGAAGCTTTCTTT. V usage is TRBV18 and J usage is TRBJ1-1; 9 bases fit TRBD1. In germline, CDR1 is KGHSH, CDR2 LQKENI. The ends lost 3 bases at V and 5 bases at J; junction bases unmatched: 7. This CDR3 spans 15 amino acids.

V gene TRBV30 combines with J gene TRBJ1-1, with 9 bases aligning to TRBD1. This CDR3 is 14 amino acids long. CDR1 GTSNPN and CDR2 SVGIG come from the germline V gene (reference sequence). The ends lost 3 bases at V and 6 bases at J; junction bases unmatched: 8. DNA of the CDR3: TGTGCCTGGAGCCTAGTCAGACAGGGGGCTGAAGCTTTCTTT. Translating it yields CAWSLVRQGAEAFF.

The chain links TRBV5-4 to TRBJ1-6; possible D gene TRBD1, 5 bases. The CDR3 consists of 15 residues. The V end was cut by 4 bases, the J end by 2 bases, with 10 bases between. Germline assignment: CDR1 SGHNT and CDR2 YYREEE (reference sequence). In DNA, the CDR3 is TGTGCCAGCAGCATTAGGGGAACCTATAATTCACCCCTCCACTTT. It yields the protein CASSIRGTYNSPLHF. Full variable domain (missing parts from reference TRBV5-4 and TRBJ1-6): ETGVTQSPTHLIKTRGQQVTLRCSSQSGHNTVSWYQQALGQGPQFIFQYYREEENGRGNFPPRFSGLQFPNYSSELNVNALELDDSALYLCASSIRGTYNSPLHFGNGTRLTVT.

There are a few counts of this clone. The V and J genes are TRBV5-6 and TRBJ2-7; 10 nucleotides agree with TRBD1. V gave up 4 bases and J gave up 3 bases; unmatched junction bases: 7. There are 15 residues in the CDR3. CDR1 is SGHDT and CDR2 is YYEEEE in the germline V gene. In DNA, the CDR3 is TGTGCCAGCAGCGAAGAGGGACAGGGGAGCTACGAGCAGTACTTC. Amino acid sequence: CASSEEGQGSYEQYF.

The chain combines TRBV6-5 with TRBJ1-2; 8 nucleotides align to TRBD1. CDR3 length: 11 amino acids. The V gene's germline CDR1 is MNHEY and CDR2 SVGAGI. The ends lost 6 bases at V and 8 bases at J; junction bases unmatched: 2. The CDR3 is CASRQGAGYTF. CDR3 nucleotides: TGTGCCAGCAGGCAGGGGGCAGGCTACACCTTC.

The chain recombines TRBV9 with TRBJ2-1, with D perhaps TRBD1 (6 bases). Trimming cost V 4 bases and J 0 bases, with 11 bases left between them. The CDR3 is 15 residues long. Per germline, CDR1 SGDLS and CDR2 YYNGEE. The CDR3 coding sequence is TGTGCCAGCAGCCCCTCGGACAGCTCCTACAATGAGCAGTTCTTC. Translation: CASSPSDSSYNEQFF.

The chain recombines TRBV7-2 with TRBJ2-7, with a possible D match to TRBD2 (7 bases). Germline loops: CDR1 SGHTA, CDR2 FQGNSA. This CDR3 is 19 amino acids long. V lost 0 bases to trimming and J lost 0 bases, with 21 bases between them. The CDR3 here is CASSLAGGSGVVSSYEQYF. Here the CDR3 DNA reads TGTGCCAGCAGCTTAGCGGGGGGGTCAGGGGTCGTGAGCTCCTACGAGCAGTACTTC.

The chain links TRBV4-3 to TRBJ2-4; D is possibly TRBD2 (6 bases). Germline-derived CDR1 and CDR2 are LGHNA and YSLEER. This CDR3 spans 16 amino acids. V gave up 0 bases and J gave up 0 bases, with 9 bases separating them. The CDR3 is CASSQDAGLAKNIQYF. CDR3 DNA: TGCGCCAGCAGCCAAGACGCGGGGCTAGCCAAAAACATTCAGTACTTC.

This clone was observed once. Written as DNA, the CDR3 is TGTGCCAGCAGCTTTAGTAGCGGGAGCGGAGAGACCCAGTACTTC. This gives the protein CASSFSSGSGETQYF. V and J are TRBV7-2 and TRBJ2-5, with 9 bases aligning to TRBD2. There are 15 residues in the CDR3. J was trimmed by 4 bases and V by 3 bases; bases with no gene match: 6. The germline gives CDR1 SGHTA, CDR2 FQGNSA.

The chain couples TRBV4-1 to TRBJ1-1; TRBD1 matches at 8 bases. The J segment lost 2 bases and the V segment lost 2 bases, leaving 7 bases of the junction unmatched. The CDR3 loop spans 16 amino acids. CDR1 and CDR2 (germline): MGHRA, YSYEKL. CDR3 sequence: CASSQLGQGLNTEAFF. CDR3 in DNA: TGCGCCAGCAGCCAACTCGGACAGGGTTTAAACACTGAAGCTTTCTTT.